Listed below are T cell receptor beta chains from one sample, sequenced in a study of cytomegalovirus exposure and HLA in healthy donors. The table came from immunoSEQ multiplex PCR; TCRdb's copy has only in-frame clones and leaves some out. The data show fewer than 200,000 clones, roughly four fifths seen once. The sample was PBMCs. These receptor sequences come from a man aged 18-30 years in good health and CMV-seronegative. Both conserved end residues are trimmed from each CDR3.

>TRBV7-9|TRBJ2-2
ASSPGQGTTGELF
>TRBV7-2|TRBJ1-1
AGGRDQNTEAF
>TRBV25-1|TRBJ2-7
ASSEGGTYEQY
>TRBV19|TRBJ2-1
ASSIGFRGGSSDNEQF
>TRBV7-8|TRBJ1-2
ASSLGTPSNYGYT
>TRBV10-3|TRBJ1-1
AISTGVTEAF
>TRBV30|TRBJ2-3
AQRGGSGITDTQY
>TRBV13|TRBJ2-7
ASSSGATSGAYEQY
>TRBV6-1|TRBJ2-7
ASTLAGVMDEQY
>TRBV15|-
ATSRDRGNYEQY
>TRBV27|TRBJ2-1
ASSLSGTGMGNEQF
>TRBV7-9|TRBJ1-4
ASSFGQGTRSLF
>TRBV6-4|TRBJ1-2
ASPDLGFRNYGYT
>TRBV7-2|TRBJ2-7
ASSFGGGAYDHKVEY
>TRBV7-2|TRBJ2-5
ASSLGVSTGETQY
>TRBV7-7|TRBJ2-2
ASSPTPGAGVTTGELF
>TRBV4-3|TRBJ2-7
ASSQSSGRGTYEQY
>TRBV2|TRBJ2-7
ASSIRGGGSGGEQY
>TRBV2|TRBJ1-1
ASKGAPMNTEAF
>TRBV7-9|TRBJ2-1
ASSLARYEQF
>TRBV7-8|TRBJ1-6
ASSSDRGPNSPLH
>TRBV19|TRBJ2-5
ASSVLLAGPTRSAQY
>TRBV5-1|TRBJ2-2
ASSFTSGRAGELF
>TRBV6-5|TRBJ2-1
ASSLSLAAYNEQF
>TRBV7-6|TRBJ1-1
ASSPSPNTEAF
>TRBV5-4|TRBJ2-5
ASSPTSSEETQY
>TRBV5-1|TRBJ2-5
ASRRGTQETQY
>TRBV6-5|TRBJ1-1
ASSYSYFRANTEAF
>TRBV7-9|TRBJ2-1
ASSLGGDYNEQF
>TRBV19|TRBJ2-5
ASSPDRLRAQY